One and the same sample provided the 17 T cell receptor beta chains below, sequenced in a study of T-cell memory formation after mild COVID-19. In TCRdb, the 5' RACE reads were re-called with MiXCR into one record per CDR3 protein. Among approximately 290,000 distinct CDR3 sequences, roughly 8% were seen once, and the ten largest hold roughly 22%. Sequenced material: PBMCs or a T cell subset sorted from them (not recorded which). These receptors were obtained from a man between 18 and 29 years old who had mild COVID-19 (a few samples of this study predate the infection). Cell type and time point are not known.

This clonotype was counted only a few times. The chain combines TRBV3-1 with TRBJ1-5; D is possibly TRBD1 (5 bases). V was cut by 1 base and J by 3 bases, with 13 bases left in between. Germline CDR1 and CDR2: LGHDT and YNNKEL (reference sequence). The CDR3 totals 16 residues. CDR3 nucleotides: TGTGCCAGCAGCCAAGGGGGGGGGTATGACAATCAGCCCCAGCATTTT. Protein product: CASSQGGGYDNQPQHF.

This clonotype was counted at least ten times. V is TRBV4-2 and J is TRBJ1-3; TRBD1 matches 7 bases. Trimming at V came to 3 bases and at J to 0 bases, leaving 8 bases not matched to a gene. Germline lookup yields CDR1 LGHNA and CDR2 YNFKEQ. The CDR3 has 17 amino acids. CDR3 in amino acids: CASSQDPGQSSGNTIYF. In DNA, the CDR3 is TGTGCCAGCAGCCAGGATCCGGGACAGAGCTCTGGAAACACCATATATTTT.

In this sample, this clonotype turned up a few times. The CDR3 is CASSYAQGDYGYTF. CDR3 nucleotides: TGTGCCAGCAGTTACGCACAGGGTGACTATGGCTACACCTTC. J is TRBJ1-2 and V is TRBV6-6; TRBD1 might be the D (6 bases). Germline V lookup: CDR1 MNHNY, CDR2 SVGAGI (reference sequence). The CDR3 length is 14 residues. V lost 2 bases and J 3 bases, leaving 10 bases between the germline ends.

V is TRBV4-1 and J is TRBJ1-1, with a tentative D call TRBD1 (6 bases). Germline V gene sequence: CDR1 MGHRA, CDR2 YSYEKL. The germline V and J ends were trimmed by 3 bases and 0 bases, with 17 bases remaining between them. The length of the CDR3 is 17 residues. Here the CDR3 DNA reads TGCGCCAGCAGCCACCCAGGGGTAAGGTCATTGAACACTGAAGCTTTCTTT. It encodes CASSHPGVRSLNTEAFF.

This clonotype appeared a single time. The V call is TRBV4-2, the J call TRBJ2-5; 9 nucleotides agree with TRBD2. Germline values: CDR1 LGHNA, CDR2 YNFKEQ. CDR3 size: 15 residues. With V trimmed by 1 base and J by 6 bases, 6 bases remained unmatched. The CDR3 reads CASSQVRGGRQTQYF. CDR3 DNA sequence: TGTGCCAGCAGCCAAGTGCGGGGGGGCCGGCAGACCCAGTACTTC.

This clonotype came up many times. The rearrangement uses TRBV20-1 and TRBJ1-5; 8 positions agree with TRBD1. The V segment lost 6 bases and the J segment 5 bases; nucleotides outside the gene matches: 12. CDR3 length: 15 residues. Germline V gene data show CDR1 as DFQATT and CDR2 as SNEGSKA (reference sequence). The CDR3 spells CSAETAGTGDQPQHF. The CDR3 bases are TGCAGTGCCGAGACCGCCGGGACAGGAGATCAGCCCCAGCATTTT.

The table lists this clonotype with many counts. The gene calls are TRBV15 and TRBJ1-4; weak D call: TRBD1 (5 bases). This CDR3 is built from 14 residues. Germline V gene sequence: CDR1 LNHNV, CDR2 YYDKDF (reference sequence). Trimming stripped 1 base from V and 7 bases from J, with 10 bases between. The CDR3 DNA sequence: TGTGCCACCAGCAGAGCGGGGCAGGGTGAAAAACTGTTTTTT. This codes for CATSRAGQGEKLFF.

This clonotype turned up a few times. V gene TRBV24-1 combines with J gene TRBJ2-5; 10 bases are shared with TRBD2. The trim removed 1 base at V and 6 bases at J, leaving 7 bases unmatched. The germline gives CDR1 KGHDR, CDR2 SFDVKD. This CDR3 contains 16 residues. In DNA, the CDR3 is TGTGCCACCAGTGATTTCCAGCGGGGGGGCCTCAAGACCCAGTACTTC. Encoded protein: CATSDFQRGGLKTQYF.

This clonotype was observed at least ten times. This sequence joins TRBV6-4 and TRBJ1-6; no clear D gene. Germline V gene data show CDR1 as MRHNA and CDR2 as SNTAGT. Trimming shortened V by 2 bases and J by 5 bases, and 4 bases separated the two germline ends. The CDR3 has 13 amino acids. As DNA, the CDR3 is TGTGCCAGCAGTGACAGGGATAATTCACCCCTCCACTTT. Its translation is CASSDRDNSPLHF.

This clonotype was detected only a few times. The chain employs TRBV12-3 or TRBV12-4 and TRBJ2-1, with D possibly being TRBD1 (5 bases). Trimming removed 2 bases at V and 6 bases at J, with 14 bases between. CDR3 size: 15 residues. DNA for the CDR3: TGTGCCAGCAGTTTACAGGGCTTCGTTTTCAATGAGCAGTTCTTC. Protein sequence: CASSLQGFVFNEQFF.

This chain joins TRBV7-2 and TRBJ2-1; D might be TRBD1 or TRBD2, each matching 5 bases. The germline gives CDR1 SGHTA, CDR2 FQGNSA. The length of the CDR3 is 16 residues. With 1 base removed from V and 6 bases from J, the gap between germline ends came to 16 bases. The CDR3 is CASSLVYATGRNEQFF. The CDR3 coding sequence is TGTGCCAGCAGCTTAGTGTATGCGACGGGGCGCAATGAGCAGTTCTTC.

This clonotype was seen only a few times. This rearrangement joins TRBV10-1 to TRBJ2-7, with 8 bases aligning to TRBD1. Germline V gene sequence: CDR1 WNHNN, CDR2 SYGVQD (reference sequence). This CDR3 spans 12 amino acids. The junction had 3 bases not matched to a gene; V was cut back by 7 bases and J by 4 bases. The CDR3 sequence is CASNRGLYEQYF. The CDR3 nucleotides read TGCGCCAGCAACAGGGGGTTATACGAGCAGTACTTC.

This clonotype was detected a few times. CDR3: CSARHRNRGYGYGYTF. DNA of the CDR3: TGCAGTGCTAGACACCGCAACAGGGGGTATGGCTATGGCTACACCTTC. The V and J genes are TRBV20-1 and TRBJ1-2; TRBD1 matches 8 bases. Germline loops: CDR1 DFQATT, CDR2 SNEGSKA (reference sequence). The CDR3 sequence is 16 residues long. V shed 2 bases, J shed 4 bases, and the junction held 12 bases outside the gene matches.

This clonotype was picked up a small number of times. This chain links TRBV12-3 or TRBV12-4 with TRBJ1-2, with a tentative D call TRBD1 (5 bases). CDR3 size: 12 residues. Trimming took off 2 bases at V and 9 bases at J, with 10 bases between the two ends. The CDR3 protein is CASSLQGIRYTF. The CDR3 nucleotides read TGTGCCAGCAGTTTACAGGGCATACGCTACACCTTC.

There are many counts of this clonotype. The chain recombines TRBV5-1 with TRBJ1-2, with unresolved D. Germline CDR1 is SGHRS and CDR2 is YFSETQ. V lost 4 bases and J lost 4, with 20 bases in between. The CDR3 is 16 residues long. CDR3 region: CASSPRPPAEIYGYTF. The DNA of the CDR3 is TGCGCCAGCAGCCCCCGCCCGCCGGCGGAGATCTATGGCTACACCTTC.

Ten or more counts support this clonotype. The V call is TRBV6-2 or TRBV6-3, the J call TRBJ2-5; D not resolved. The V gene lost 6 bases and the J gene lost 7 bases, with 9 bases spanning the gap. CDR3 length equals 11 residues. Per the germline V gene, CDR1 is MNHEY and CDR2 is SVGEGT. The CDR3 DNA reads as TGTGCCAGCAGCTATGGGTGGACCCAGTACTTC. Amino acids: CASSYGWTQYF.

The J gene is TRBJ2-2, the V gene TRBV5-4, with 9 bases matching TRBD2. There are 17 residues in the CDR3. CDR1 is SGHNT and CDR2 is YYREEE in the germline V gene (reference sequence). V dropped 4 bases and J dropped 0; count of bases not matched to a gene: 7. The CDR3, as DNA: TGTGCCAGCAGCCCTGGGACTAGCCGGACGAACACCGGGGAGCTGTTTTTT. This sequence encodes CASSPGTSRTNTGELFF. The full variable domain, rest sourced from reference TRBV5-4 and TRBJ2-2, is ETGVTQSPTHLIKTRGQQVTLRCSSQSGHNTVSWYQQALGQGPQFIFQYYREEENGRGNFPPRFSGLQFPNYSSELNVNALELDDSALYLCASSPGTSRTNTGELFFGEGSRLTVL.